This T cell receptor beta chain appears in the sequencing data of a study of OX40 agonist ivuxolimab in advanced cancers. Study overall: The mean age was about 57 years, ranging from about 23 to 79, with around four fifths of participants male.

Study-level points and caveats: Among the lowest peripheral clonal expansion occurred in 0.1-3.0 mg/kg partial responders. Average numbers of expanded clones were greater in CD8+ T cells than in CD4+.

As for this clone: Its antigen is as yet unknown.

Germline assignment: CDR1 LGHNA and CDR2 YNFKEQ. The length of the CDR3 is 15 residues. Trimming took 2 bases from V and 2 from J, leaving 11 bases between them. Autoimmune disease history or systemic immunosuppression meant exclusion. Clones were sequenced by immunoSEQ multiplex PCR, and TCRdb holds only the in-frame ones, with some missing. In the table there are over 70,000 clones, 75% to 90% of which are singletons. This clonotype was sampled from an adult with an advanced solid tumor such as melanoma, head and neck, liver or kidney cancer. This specimen was CD4+ or CD8+ T cells sorted from blood, taken in a trial of the OX40 agonist ivuxolimab. The chain combines TRBV4-2 with TRBJ2-3, with D possibly TRBD2 on 5 matching bases. The CDR3 nucleotides read TGTGCCAGCAGCCAAAGCCGACTACCCACAGATACGCAGTATTTT. Protein sequence: CASSQSRLPTDTQYF.